One and the same sample provided the 17 T cell receptor beta chains below, sequenced in a study of T cell repertoires in cytomegalovirus infection. The antigens these receptors bind are not known. MiXCR, applied by TCRdb to the reads, yields one record per CDR3 protein. The table records around 900,000 distinct CDR3 sequences, roughly a third of them present only once. The sample here was cultured CD8+ T cells from PBMCs, taken from culture after CMV antigen stimulation. The receptors were sampled from a human donor in good health (CMV status not recorded). Some clones in this sample may be carry-over from other donors' samples.

The chain couples TRBV7-9 to TRBJ1-1; 7 nucleotides match TRBD1. V shed 4 bases, J shed 0 bases, and the junction held 8 bases outside the gene matches. The V gene's germline CDR1 is SEHNR and CDR2 FQNEAQ (reference sequence). This CDR3 is 16 amino acids long. CDR3 region: CASSSPHRGLNTEAFF. CDR3 DNA: TGTGCCAGCAGCTCGCCCCACAGGGGACTGAACACTGAAGCTTTCTTT.

This clonotype showed up just once. The rearrangement links TRBV10-3 to TRBJ1-2, with D perhaps matching TRBD1 (5 bases). Germline V CDR1 and CDR2: ENHRY, SYGVKD. CDR3 size: 16 residues. The V end lost 2 bases, the J end lost 0 bases, and 13 bases lay between the germline ends. CDR3 loop: CAISEGRGRANYGYTF. The CDR3 DNA reads as TGTGCCATCAGTGAGGGTCGGGGCAGAGCTAACTATGGCTACACCTTC.

This rearrangement joins TRBV12-3 or TRBV12-4 to TRBJ1-4; possibly TRBD1 for D (5 bases). CDR3 size: 18 residues. Between the trimmed V and J ends, which lost 6 bases and 7 bases, there was a span of 27 bases. CDR3 coding DNA: TGTGCCAGCAGCCGGACTCCCGGACTCGGGACGTACCGTGAAAAACTGTTTTTT. Translated: CASSRTPGLGTYREKLFF.

This clonotype is a singleton in its sample. This chain connects TRBV28 to TRBJ2-1, with TRBD1 matching over 8 bases. The CDR3 consists of 16 residues. From germline, CDR1 is MDHEN and CDR2 SYDVKM. V dropped 6 bases and J dropped 0; count of bases not matched to a gene: 7. The chain's CDR3 is CASSQTGASSYNEQFF. The CDR3 coding sequence is TGTGCCAGCAGCCAGACAGGGGCAAGCTCCTACAATGAGCAGTTCTTC.

The V call is TRBV7-8, the J call TRBJ2-1; D ambiguous. The V end lost 3 bases, the J end lost 8 bases, and 5 bases lay between the germline ends. The CDR3 contains 11 residues. Per germline, CDR1 SGHVS and CDR2 FQNEAQ. CDR3: CASSFWDEQFF. The CDR3, as DNA: TGTGCCAGCAGCTTTTGGGATGAGCAGTTCTTC. The full variable domain, rest sourced from reference TRBV7-8 and TRBJ2-1, is GAGVSQSPRYKVAKRGQDVALRCDPISGHVSLFWYQQALGQGPEFLTYFQNEAQLDKSGLPSDRFFAERPEGSVSTLKIQRTQQEDSAVYLCASSFWDEQFFGPGTRLTVL.

The CDR3 spells CASSEKVPTESREKLFF. CDR3 nucleotide sequence: TGTGCCAGCAGCGAAAAAGTTCCCACCGAATCTCGGGAAAAACTGTTTTTT. The chain recombines TRBV2 with TRBJ1-4; D unresolved. Trimming took off 6 bases at V and 8 bases at J, with 25 bases between the two ends. CDR3 length: 17 residues. The germline V gene encodes CDR1 SNHLY and CDR2 FYNNEI.

The table lists this clonotype with a few counts. This chain connects TRBV4-1 to TRBJ2-5; 11 bases align to TRBD2. The germline V gene has CDR1 MGHRA and CDR2 YSYEKL. The J segment lost 2 bases and the V segment lost 5 bases, leaving 4 bases of the junction unmatched. This CDR3 is 15 amino acids long. This CDR3 is CASSFRLAGQETQYF. The CDR3 bases are TGCGCCAGCAGCTTCCGACTAGCGGGGCAAGAGACCCAGTACTTC.

A few counts support this clonotype. J is TRBJ1-1 and V is TRBV27; the match to TRBD1 covers 7 bases. The CDR3 covers 19 residues. CDR1 MNHEY and CDR2 SMNVEV come from the germline V gene (reference sequence). V lost 1 base, J lost 1 base, and 15 bases stayed unmatched. The CDR3 nucleotides read TGTGCCAGCAGTTTATTTTTACCCAGGGGGGCGCCTGAGAACACTGAAGCTTTCTTT. Protein: CASSLFLPRGAPENTEAFF.

This clonotype has at least ten counts. A read error may account for a junction end that differs from germline. The CDR3 DNA sequence: TGTGCCAGCAGCTTAGGACATCTCTACGAGCAGTACTTC. Encoded protein: CASSLGHLYEQYF. The chain uses TRBV12-3 or TRBV12-4 and TRBJ2-7, with D maybe TRBD1 (5 bases). The CDR3 sequence is 13 residues long.

The chain combines TRBV7-9 with TRBJ2-7, with TRBD1 matching 7 bases. The CDR3 covers 14 residues. V shed 2 bases, J shed 6 bases, and the junction held 7 bases outside the gene matches. Germline V gene data show CDR1 as SEHNR and CDR2 as FQNEAQ (reference sequence). This CDR3 is CASSLKGARSEQYV. The DNA for the CDR3 is TGTGCCAGCAGCTTAAAGGGGGCGCGATCCGAGCAGTACGTC.

The chain recombines TRBV20-1 with TRBJ2-7, with 9 nucleotides matching TRBD2. The V gene's germline CDR1 is DFQATT and CDR2 SNEGSKA (reference sequence). Germline trimming cut 0 bases from V and 4 bases from J; bases unmatched to any gene: 7. The CDR3 length is 15 residues. The CDR3 loop reads CSARDDRSGGYEQYV. The CDR3 DNA reads TGCAGTGCTAGAGATGATCGTAGCGGGGGATACGAGCAGTACGTC.

The table lists this clonotype with a few counts. The chain uses TRBV29-1 and TRBJ1-1, with D uncertain. Germline V gives CDR1 SQVTM, CDR2 ANQGSEA. Trimming shortened V by 4 bases and J by 5 bases, and 8 bases separated the two germline ends. The CDR3 length is 11 residues. CDR3 sequence: CSVAQVTEAFF. DNA of the CDR3: TGCAGCGTTGCCCAAGTAACTGAAGCTTTCTTT.

The chain is built from TRBV3-1 and TRBJ2-5; D ambiguous. The CDR3 extends over 14 amino acids. The V end was cut by 1 base, the J end by 5 bases, with 11 bases between. CDR1 is LGHDT, CDR2 YNNKEL, per germline (reference sequence). CDR3 sequence: CASSQVPFVETQYF. CDR3 DNA: TGTGCCAGCAGCCAAGTACCCTTCGTGGAGACCCAGTACTTC.

The V and J genes are TRBV4-1 and TRBJ1-2; possibly TRBD1 for D (6 bases). V gave up 0 bases and J gave up 12 bases, with 14 bases separating them. Per the germline V gene, CDR1 is MGHRA and CDR2 is YSYEKL. The CDR3 runs 13 residues. CDR3 nucleotides: TGCGCCAGCAGCCAAGAAGGGGGTTCAGACAACACCTTC. Protein sequence: CASSQEGGSDNTF.

The chain carries TRBV19 and TRBJ2-2; tentatively, D is TRBD1 or TRBD2 (5 bases each). Trimming removed 3 bases at V and 4 bases at J, with 12 bases between. This CDR3 is 15 amino acids long. From germline, CDR1 is LNHDA and CDR2 SQIVND (reference sequence). CDR3 in amino acids: CASSMGETFTGELFF. In DNA, the CDR3 is TGTGCCAGTAGTATGGGGGAAACGTTCACCGGGGAGCTGTTTTTT.

This clonotype has just one count. The rearrangement uses TRBV24-1 and TRBJ2-3; 7 nucleotides agree with TRBD1. The V gene's germline CDR1 is KGHDR and CDR2 SFDVKD. The CDR3 extends over 12 amino acids. Trimming at V came to 8 bases and at J to 7 bases, leaving 5 bases not matched to a gene. CDR3 region: CATKDRLNTQYF. The CDR3 DNA sequence: TGTGCCACCAAGGACAGGTTGAATACGCAGTATTTT.

This rearrangement joins TRBV6-2 or TRBV6-3 to TRBJ2-3, with D tentatively TRBD2 (6 bases). The germline V gene has CDR1 MNHEY and CDR2 SVGEGT. This CDR3 is built from 17 residues. Deletions cut 2 bases from V and 5 bases from J, with 20 bases between. In nucleotides, the CDR3 is TGTGCCAGCAGTTACCCTGATGGGCCGGGGGTGGAAGATACGCAGTATTTT. Amino acids: CASSYPDGPGVEDTQYF.